This TCR beta chain was identified during a study of tumor-infiltrating lymphocytes in primary liver carcinoma. cDNA specific to TCR beta was made from 500 ng of total RNA, with a constant-region primer employed for priming. Library construction for TCR beta comprised three nested multiplex PCR rounds performed with slightly modified ARM-PCR. Forward primers for TRBV1-TRBV30 and a C-beta reverse primer served the first two PCR rounds, at about 9 cycles each. TCRdb processed the multiplex PCR reads anew with MiXCR; each CDR3 protein has one entry. This sample has 90,000 to 150,000 distinct CDR3 sequences; 50% to 65% occur once, and the top ten carry roughly 8.8%. The source material, roughly 18-32 mg of unsorted bulk tissue, was used to co-extract RNA and DNA. In regard to this clonotype: The germline gene is not matched at one end of the junction; a read error may be the cause.

This CDR3 region has 14 residues. Per germline, CDR1 LNHDA and CDR2 SQIVND (reference sequence). This TCR was sampled from a woman aged 60-75 years with primary liver carcinoma and hepatitis B virus infection. The rearrangement joins TRBV19 to TRBJ2-2; 8 nucleotides agree with TRBD2. Sequences were obtained from liver tumor tissue from sampling region 1. Indicated subset: tumor region T1, superior pole. CDR3 DNA: TGTGCCAGTAGTCTCTGGACTAGCACCGGGGAGCAGTTTTTT. As protein: CASSLWTSTGEQFF.